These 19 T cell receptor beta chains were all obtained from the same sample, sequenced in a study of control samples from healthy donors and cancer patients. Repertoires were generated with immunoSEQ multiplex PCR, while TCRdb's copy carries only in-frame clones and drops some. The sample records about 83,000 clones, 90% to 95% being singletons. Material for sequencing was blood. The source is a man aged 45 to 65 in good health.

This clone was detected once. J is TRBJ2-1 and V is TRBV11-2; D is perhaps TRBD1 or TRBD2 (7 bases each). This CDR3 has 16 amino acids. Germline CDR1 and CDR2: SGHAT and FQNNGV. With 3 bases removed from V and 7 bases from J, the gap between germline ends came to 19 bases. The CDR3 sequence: CASSFNIIQGGNEQFF. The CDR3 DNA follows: TGTGCCAGCAGCTTCAACATAATCCAGGGGGGGAATGAGCAGTTCTTC.

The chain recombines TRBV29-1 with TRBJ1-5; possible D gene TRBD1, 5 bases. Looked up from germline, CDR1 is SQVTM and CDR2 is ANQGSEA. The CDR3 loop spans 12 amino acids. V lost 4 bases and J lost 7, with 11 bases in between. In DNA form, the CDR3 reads TGCAGCGTTGGGGGGGTAGGGCAGCCCCAGCATTTT. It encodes CSVGGVGQPQHF.

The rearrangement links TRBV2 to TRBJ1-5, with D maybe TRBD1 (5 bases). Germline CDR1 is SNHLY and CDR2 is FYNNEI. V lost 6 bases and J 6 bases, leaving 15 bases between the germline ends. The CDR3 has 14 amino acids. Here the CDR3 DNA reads TGTGCCAGCAGAACCGGGGCCGGAGGTCAGCCCCAGCATTTT. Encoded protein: CASRTGAGGQPQHF.

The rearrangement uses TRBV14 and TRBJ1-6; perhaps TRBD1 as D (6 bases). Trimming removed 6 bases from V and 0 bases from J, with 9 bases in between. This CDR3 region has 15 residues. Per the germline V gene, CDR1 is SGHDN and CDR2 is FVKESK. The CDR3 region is CASSLGGSYNSPLHF. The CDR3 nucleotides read TGTGCCAGCAGTTTAGGGGGCTCCTATAATTCACCCCTCCACTTT.

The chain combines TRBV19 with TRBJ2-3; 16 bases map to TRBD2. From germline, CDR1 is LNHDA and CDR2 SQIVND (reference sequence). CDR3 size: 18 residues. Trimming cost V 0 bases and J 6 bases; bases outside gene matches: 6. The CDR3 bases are TGTGCCAGTAGTATAGAGCCAATGGGACTAGCGGGGGGGGATACGCAGTATTTT. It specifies CASSIEPMGLAGGDTQYF. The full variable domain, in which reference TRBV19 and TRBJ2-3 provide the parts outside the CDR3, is DGGITQSPKYLFRKEGQNVTLSCEQNLNHDAMYWYRQDPGQGLRLIYYSQIVNDFQKGDIAEGYSVSREKKESFPLTVTSAQKNPTAFYLCASSIEPMGLAGGDTQYFGPGTRLTVL.

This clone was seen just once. In nucleotides, the CDR3 is TGTGCCTCCTCCGGAAATGAAAAACTGTTTTTT. It encodes CASSGNEKLFF. This chain connects TRBV27 to TRBJ1-4; D remains unclear. The CDR3 runs 11 residues. Trimming removed 11 bases at V and 5 bases at J, with 9 bases between. The germline CDR1 and CDR2 sequences are MNHEY and SMNVEV (reference sequence).

In DNA form, the CDR3 reads TGCAGTGCCCGTGACAGGGGAAAAGCTTTCTTT. Residues: CSARDRGKAFF. V and J are TRBV20-1 and TRBJ1-1; 8 nucleotides match TRBD1. Germline V gene sequence: CDR1 DFQATT, CDR2 SNEGSKA (reference sequence). Trimming at V came to 6 bases and at J to 9 bases, leaving 6 bases not matched to a gene. The CDR3 sequence is 11 residues long.

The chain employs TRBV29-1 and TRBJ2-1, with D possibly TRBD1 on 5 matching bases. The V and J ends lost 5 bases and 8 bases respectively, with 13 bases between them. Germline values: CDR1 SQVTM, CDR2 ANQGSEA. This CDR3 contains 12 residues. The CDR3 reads CSVKGAEHEQFF. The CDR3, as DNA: TGCAGCGTTAAAGGGGCCGAGCATGAGCAGTTCTTC.

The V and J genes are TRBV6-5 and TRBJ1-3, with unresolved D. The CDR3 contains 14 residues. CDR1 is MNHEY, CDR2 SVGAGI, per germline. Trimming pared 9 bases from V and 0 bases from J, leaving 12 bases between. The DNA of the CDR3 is TGTGCCAGTGAGGTCCCAGGCTCTGGAAACACCATATATTTT. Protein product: CASEVPGSGNTIYF.

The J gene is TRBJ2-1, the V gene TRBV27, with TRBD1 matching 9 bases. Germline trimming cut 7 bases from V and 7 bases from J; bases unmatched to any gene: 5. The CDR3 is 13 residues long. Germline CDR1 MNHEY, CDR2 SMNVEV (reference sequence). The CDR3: CASKNRGPNEQFF. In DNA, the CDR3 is TGTGCCAGCAAAAACAGGGGGCCGAATGAGCAGTTCTTC.

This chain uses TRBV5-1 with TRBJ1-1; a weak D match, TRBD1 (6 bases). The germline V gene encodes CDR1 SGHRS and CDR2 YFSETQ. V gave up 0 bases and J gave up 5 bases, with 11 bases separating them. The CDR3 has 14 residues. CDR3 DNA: TGCGCCAGCAGCTTGGACGCAGGGGTGACTGAAGCTTTCTTT. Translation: CASSLDAGVTEAFF.

In DNA form, the CDR3 reads TGTGCCAGCAGCCACTTTGTTTGGAATTCACCCCTCCACTTT. As protein: CASSHFVWNSPLHF. J is TRBJ1-6 and V is TRBV3-1 (or the pseudogene TRBV3-2); D not resolved. CDR1 and CDR2 (germline): LGHDT, YNNKEL (reference sequence). V was cut by 3 bases and J by 7 bases, with 10 bases left in between. The CDR3 runs 14 residues.

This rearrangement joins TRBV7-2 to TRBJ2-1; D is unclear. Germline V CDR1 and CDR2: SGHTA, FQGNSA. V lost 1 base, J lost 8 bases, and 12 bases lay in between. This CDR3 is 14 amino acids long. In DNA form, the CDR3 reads TGTGCCAGCAGCTTAGGAGACGTCTATGATGAGCAGTTCTTC. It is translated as CASSLGDVYDEQFF.

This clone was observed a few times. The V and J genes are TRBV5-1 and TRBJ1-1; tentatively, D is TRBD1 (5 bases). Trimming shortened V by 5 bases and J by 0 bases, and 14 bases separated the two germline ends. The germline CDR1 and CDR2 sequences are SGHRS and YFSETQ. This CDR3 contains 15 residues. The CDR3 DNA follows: TGCGCCAGCAGGGGGCAGGGCGGGATGAACACTGAAGCTTTCTTT. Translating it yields CASRGQGGMNTEAFF. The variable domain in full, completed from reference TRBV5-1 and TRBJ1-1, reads KAGVTQTPRYLIKTRGQQVTLSCSPISGHRSVSWYQQTPGQGLQFLFEYFSETQRNKGNFPGRFSGRQFSNSRSEMNVSTLELGDSALYLCASRGQGGMNTEAFFGQGTRLTVV.

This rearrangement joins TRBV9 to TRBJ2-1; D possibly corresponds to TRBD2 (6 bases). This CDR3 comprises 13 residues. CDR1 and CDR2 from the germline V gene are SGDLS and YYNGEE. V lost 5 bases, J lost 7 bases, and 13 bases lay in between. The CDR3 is CASRPGEGNEQFF. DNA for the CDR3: TGTGCCAGCAGGCCGGGGGAAGGAAATGAGCAGTTCTTC.

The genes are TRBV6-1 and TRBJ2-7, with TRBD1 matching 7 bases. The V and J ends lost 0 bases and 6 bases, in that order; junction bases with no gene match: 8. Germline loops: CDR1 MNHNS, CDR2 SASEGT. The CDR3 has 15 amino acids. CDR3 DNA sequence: TGTGCCAGCAGTGAAGCCGAGACAGGGTATTTCGAGCAGTACTTC. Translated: CASSEAETGYFEQYF.

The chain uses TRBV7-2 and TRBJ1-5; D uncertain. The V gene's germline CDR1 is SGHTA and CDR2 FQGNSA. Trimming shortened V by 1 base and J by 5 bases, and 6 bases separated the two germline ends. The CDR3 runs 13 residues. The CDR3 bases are TGTGCCAGCAGCTTAGTGGCCTATCAGCCCCAGCATTTT. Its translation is CASSLVAYQPQHF.

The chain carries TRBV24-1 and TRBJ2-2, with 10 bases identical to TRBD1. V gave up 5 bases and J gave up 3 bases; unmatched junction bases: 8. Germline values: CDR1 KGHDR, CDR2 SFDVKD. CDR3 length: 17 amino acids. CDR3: CATSGSGTGVDTGELFF. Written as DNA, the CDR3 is TGTGCCACCAGTGGTTCCGGGACAGGGGTCGACACCGGGGAGCTGTTTTTT.

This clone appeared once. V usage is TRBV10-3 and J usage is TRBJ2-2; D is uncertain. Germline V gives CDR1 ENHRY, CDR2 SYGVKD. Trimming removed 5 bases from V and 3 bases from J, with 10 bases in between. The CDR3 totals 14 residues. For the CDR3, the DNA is TGTGCCATCAGTATACTAAGGGACACCGGGGAGCTGTTTTTT. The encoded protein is CAISILRDTGELFF.